Shown below are 21 T cell receptor beta chains from a single sample sequenced in a study of blood T cell repertoires in COVID-19. Data came from immunoSEQ multiplex PCR; TCRdb stores just in-frame clones and leaves some out. The data contain around 280,000 clones, approximately 80% of them singletons. What was sequenced was peripheral blood. The origin of the receptors is a woman aged 45-60 years with active or convalescent COVID-19.

The genes are TRBV9 and TRBJ2-1; 7 bases are shared with TRBD2. The trim removed 6 bases at V and 3 bases at J, leaving 12 bases unmatched. This CDR3 has 16 residues. Germline CDR1 and CDR2: SGDLS and YYNGEE. CDR3 protein: CASNKKGGTRYNEQFF. The CDR3 nucleotides read TGTGCCAGCAACAAAAAGGGAGGGACTCGCTACAATGAGCAGTTCTTC.

This rearrangement joins TRBV27 to TRBJ1-1; 7 nucleotides match TRBD1. The CDR3 totals 15 residues. From germline, CDR1 is MNHEY and CDR2 SMNVEV (reference sequence). Unmatched junction bases numbered 6, after V lost 4 bases and J lost 1 base. CDR3 sequence: CASSSNRGGNTEAFF. The CDR3, as DNA: TGTGCCAGCAGTTCAAACAGGGGAGGGAACACTGAAGCTTTCTTT.

The chain is built from TRBV28 and TRBJ2-1; 7 bases are a match to TRBD2. Per the germline V gene, CDR1 is MDHEN and CDR2 is SYDVKM. This CDR3 spans 16 amino acids. V lost 5 bases and J lost 4; bases outside the gene matches: 11. For the CDR3, the DNA is TGTGCCAGCAGTCCCCGTTCTCAAGCGGGGTACAATGAGCAGTTCTTC. The encoded protein is CASSPRSQAGYNEQFF.

The CDR3 here is CASRLGGSGYTF. CDR3 DNA sequence: TGTGCCAGCAGACTCGGGGGTTCGGGCTACACCTTC. The chain links TRBV27 to TRBJ1-2, with D possibly being TRBD1 (5 bases). Trimming removed 6 bases at V and 8 bases at J, with 13 bases between. The length of the CDR3 is 12 residues. Germline loops: CDR1 MNHEY, CDR2 SMNVEV (reference sequence).

V is TRBV2 and J is TRBJ1-4; TRBD1 matches at 8 bases. The germline V gene encodes CDR1 SNHLY and CDR2 FYNNEI. V was clipped by 5 bases and J by 12 bases; unmatched bases: 5. CDR3 length equals 12 residues. In DNA form, the CDR3 reads TGTGCCAGCAGTTATCAGGGGGCGGAACTGTTTTTT. Translating gives CASSYQGAELFF. Combining the CDR3 with reference TRBV2 and TRBJ1-4 gives the whole variable domain EPEVTQTPSHQVTQMGQEVILRCVPISNHLYFYWYRQILGQKVEFLVSFYNNEISEKSEIFDDQFSVERPDGSNFTLKIRSTKLEDSAMYFCASSYQGAELFFGSGTQLSVL.

The CDR3 sequence is CASIPGQGRSHYGYTF. CDR3 coding DNA: TGTGCCAGTATTCCGGGACAGGGACGTTCCCACTATGGCTACACCTTC. The V call is TRBV21-1, the J call TRBJ1-2; the table's D call, TRBD1, has no DNA check behind it. TRBV21-1 is deemed a pseudogene. The CDR3 is 16 amino acids.

The rearrangement uses TRBV5-6 and TRBJ2-2; 11 nucleotides line up with TRBD1. Germline V CDR1 and CDR2: SGHDT, YYEEEE. CDR3 size: 17 residues. V was clipped by 3 bases and J by 6 bases; unmatched bases: 10. The CDR3 coding sequence is TGTGCCAGCAGCTCTATGGCCGGGACAGGGGGTCCCGGGGAGCTGTTTTTT. This sequence encodes CASSSMAGTGGPGELFF.

J is TRBJ2-3 and V is TRBV9; no reliable D call. CDR1 is SGDLS, CDR2 YYNGEE, per germline. The V gene lost 4 bases and the J gene lost 0 bases, with 6 bases spanning the gap. The CDR3 covers 13 residues. For the CDR3, the DNA is TGTGCCAGCAGCCCGACTAGCACAGATACGCAGTATTTT. This encodes CASSPTSTDTQYF.

This clone was picked up one time. CDR3 DNA sequence: TGTGCCAGCAGTGAAGCCACAGGGGCCAATCAGCCCCAGCATTTT. Translation: CASSEATGANQPQHF. J is TRBJ1-5 and V is TRBV6-1; 7 bases agree with TRBD1. Germline V gene data show CDR1 as MNHNS and CDR2 as SASEGT. This CDR3 contains 15 residues. Unmatched junction bases numbered 2, after V lost 0 bases and J lost 3 bases.

The chain uses TRBV5-1 and TRBJ1-1, with a tentative D call TRBD1 (5 bases). V lost 0 bases to trimming and J lost 2 bases, with 8 bases between them. The germline CDR1 and CDR2 sequences are SGHRS and YFSETQ. This CDR3 comprises 14 residues. CDR3 sequence (DNA): TGCGCCAGCAGCTTGGACGGGGGAAACACTGAAGCTTTCTTT. This gives the protein CASSLDGGNTEAFF.

This chain connects TRBV6-5 to TRBJ1-6; D is undetermined. The CDR3 spans 13 residues. Germline CDR1 and CDR2: MNHEY and SVGAGI. The V and J ends lost 4 bases and 10 bases respectively, with 11 bases between them. CDR3 sequence: CASSSTIGSPLHF. CDR3 sequence (DNA): TGTGCCAGCAGTTCGACAATCGGATCACCCCTCCACTTT.

The chain employs TRBV6-6 and TRBJ2-1; tentatively, D is TRBD1 (5 bases). Trimming left V 3 bases short and J 7 bases short, with 7 bases between. Germline loops: CDR1 MNHNY, CDR2 SVGAGI (reference sequence). There are 12 residues in the CDR3. The CDR3 loop reads CASSYGANEQFF. CDR3 sequence (DNA): TGTGCCAGCAGTTATGGGGCGAATGAGCAGTTCTTC.

V is TRBV5-6 and J is TRBJ1-2; D is ambiguous. Deletions cut 2 bases from V and 8 bases from J, with 10 bases between. The CDR3 extends over 12 amino acids. CDR1 is SGHDT and CDR2 is YYEEEE in the germline V gene. This CDR3 is CASSFYHGGYTF. CDR3 nucleotides: TGTGCCAGCAGCTTTTACCACGGGGGCTACACCTTC.

This clone was recorded only once. This chain uses TRBV7-2 with TRBJ2-1; no firm D call. Per germline, CDR1 SGHTA and CDR2 FQGNSA. This CDR3 is built from 15 residues. Trimming removed 2 bases from V and 0 bases from J, with 8 bases in between. The CDR3: CASSLTRSSYNEQFF. CDR3 DNA: TGTGCCAGCAGCTTAACGAGAAGCTCCTACAATGAGCAGTTCTTC.

The CDR3 region is CASSPTGLASYNEQFF. The DNA of the CDR3 is TGTGCCAGCAGCCCCACGGGACTAGCGAGTTACAATGAGCAGTTCTTC. The chain combines TRBV27 with TRBJ2-1; 10 bases match TRBD2. The CDR3 runs to 16 residues. Germline lookup yields CDR1 MNHEY and CDR2 SMNVEV (reference sequence). V gave up 6 bases and J gave up 4 bases; unmatched junction bases: 9.

For this clone: The sample has other DNA sequences that encode this CDR3 too. The chain carries TRBV30 and TRBJ1-3; D is undetermined. There are 13 residues in the CDR3. Germline CDR1 and CDR2: GTSNPN and SVGIG (reference sequence). V dropped 5 bases and J dropped 0 bases, with 8 bases sitting between them. The CDR3 is CAWGLSSGNTIYF. DNA for the CDR3: TGTGCCTGGGGGTTGAGCTCTGGAAACACCATATATTTT.

The chain employs TRBV27 and TRBJ1-4; the D is unclear. The V gene lost 6 bases and the J gene lost 8 bases, with 13 bases spanning the gap. From germline, CDR1 is MNHEY and CDR2 SMNVEV (reference sequence). The length of the CDR3 is 13 residues. The CDR3 DNA reads TGTGCCAGCAGGGGGAGCGGGAGGGAAAAACTGTTTTTT. Residues: CASRGSGREKLFF.

This chain links TRBV28 with TRBJ1-2; a possible D gene is TRBD1 (5 bases). CDR3 length: 13 residues. The germline CDR1 and CDR2 sequences are MDHEN and SYDVKM. V lost 6 bases, J lost 4 bases, and 12 bases lay in between. The CDR3 nucleotides are TGTGCCAGCAGCGACCAGGGCGGCTATGGCTACACCTTC. This translates into CASSDQGGYGYTF.

The rearrangement joins TRBV4-2 to TRBJ2-1; maybe TRBD2 (5 bases). Germline V lookup: CDR1 LGHNA, CDR2 YNFKEQ. The CDR3 is 14 residues long. Trimming stripped 4 bases from V and 7 bases from J, with 14 bases between. The CDR3 DNA reads as TGTGCCAGCAGCCGACCCCGTCGGGAAAATGAGCAGTTCTTC. Translated, it gives CASSRPRRENEQFF.

The rearrangement uses TRBV30 and TRBJ1-1; perhaps TRBD1 as D (6 bases). Trimming took off 2 bases at V and 1 base at J, with 11 bases between the two ends. The length of the CDR3 is 14 residues. Germline CDR1 reads GTSNPN; CDR2 reads SVGIG (reference sequence). CDR3 bases: TGTGCCTGGAGTCGGGGGGGCAGGAACACTGAAGCTTTCTTT. Amino acids: CAWSRGGRNTEAFF.

This chain uses TRBV6-5 with TRBJ2-2, with a tentative D call TRBD1 (6 bases). The CDR3 is made up of 13 amino acids. The V gene's germline CDR1 is MNHEY and CDR2 SVGAGI. Trimming took off 0 bases at V and 8 bases at J, with 7 bases between the two ends. The CDR3 here is CASSYSRGGELFF. CDR3 nucleotide sequence: TGTGCCAGCAGTTACTCTAGGGGGGGGGAGCTGTTTTTT.